Each of the 25 T cell receptor beta chains below was sequenced from the same sample in a study of T cell responses to AZD1222 COVID-19 vaccine. Assay: immunoSEQ multiplex PCR; the TCRdb copy retains only in-frame clones and omits some. The sample has over 130,000 clones; over 90% are singletons. The sequenced sample was peripheral blood, obtained 28 days after the second AZD1222 dose. These receptors all stem from an adult who received the AZD1222 COVID-19 vaccine.

The J gene is TRBJ1-2, the V gene TRBV6-5, with D hard to call. The ends were cut back, 0 bases at V and 6 bases at J, with 8 bases in the middle. This CDR3 is 13 amino acids long. Per germline, CDR1 MNHEY and CDR2 SVGAGI. The CDR3 protein is CASSYSRGDGYTF. The CDR3 DNA sequence: TGTGCCAGCAGTTACTCCCGGGGAGATGGCTACACCTTC.

The gene calls are TRBV28 and TRBJ1-2; no definite D call. CDR1 and CDR2 (germline): MDHEN, SYDVKM. The CDR3 extends over 16 amino acids. V was clipped by 4 bases and J by 2 bases, with 17 bases between them. CDR3 loop: CASSSTSWGRNYGYTF. CDR3 nucleotides: TGTGCCAGCAGTTCCACGTCTTGGGGTAGGAACTATGGCTACACCTTC.

V usage is TRBV28 and J usage is TRBJ1-5; maybe TRBD1 (5 bases). Trimming took off 3 bases at V and 6 bases at J, with 12 bases between the two ends. Germline loops: CDR1 MDHEN, CDR2 SYDVKM. This CDR3 is built from 14 residues. CDR3 sequence reads: CASSLPREGQPQHF. CDR3 bases: TGTGCCAGCAGTTTGCCCAGGGAGGGTCAGCCCCAGCATTTT.

Concerning this clone itself: Likely a read error: the CDR3 ends without its conserved phenylalanine or tryptophan. It is unclear where the CDR3 begins or ends on the DNA, so no DNA is shown, and the CDR3 is as TCRdb lists it. The chain employs TRBV5-3 and TRBJ1-5. TRBV5-3 is assigned to the ORF class and has an uncertain function. Counting both end residues, the CDR3 totals 9 amino acids. CDR3: CARSLRLLG.

The gene calls are TRBV11-2 and TRBJ1-1; the match to TRBD1 covers 9 bases. This CDR3 comprises 15 residues. The V segment lost 2 bases and the J segment 4 bases; nucleotides outside the gene matches: 5. Germline V lookup: CDR1 SGHAT, CDR2 FQNNGV. For the CDR3, the DNA is TGTGCCAGCAGCTTAACAGGGGGCTTGGTCACTGAAGCTTTCTTT. Residues: CASSLTGGLVTEAFF.

The chain couples TRBV6-5 to TRBJ1-5; D is unclear. Trimming took off 10 bases at V and 6 bases at J, with 13 bases between the two ends. Germline CDR1 and CDR2: MNHEY and SVGAGI. The CDR3 has 12 amino acids. CDR3 sequence: CATNKMSQPQHF. The CDR3 DNA reads as TGTGCCACCAACAAAATGAGTCAGCCCCAGCATTTT.

The V call is TRBV28, the J call TRBJ1-5, with TRBD1 identical over 7 bases. This CDR3 has 15 residues. The germline CDR1 and CDR2 sequences are MDHEN and SYDVKM. After removal of 5 bases from V and 6 bases from J, the junction contained 10 bases not matched to a gene. CDR3 nucleotide sequence: TGTGCCAGCAGTCCCGACAGGGACGGAGTTCAGCCCCAGCATTTT. As protein: CASSPDRDGVQPQHF. The full variable domain, rest sourced from reference TRBV28 and TRBJ1-5, is DVKVTQSSRYLVKRTGEKVFLECVQDMDHENMFWYRQDPGLGLRLIYFSYDVKMKEKGDIPEGYSVSREKKERFSLILESASTNQTSMYLCASSPDRDGVQPQHFGDGTRLSIL.

J is TRBJ2-6 and V is TRBV10-3; D is uncertain. Germline V gene sequence: CDR1 ENHRY, CDR2 SYGVKD. V lost 3 bases to trimming and J lost 1 base, with 7 bases between them. CDR3 length equals 15 residues. The CDR3 spells CAISDPVSGANVLTF. Here the CDR3 DNA reads TGTGCCATCAGTGACCCGGTTTCTGGGGCCAACGTCCTGACTTTC.

The chain has TRBV5-5 and TRBJ1-4; D unresolved. The CDR3 consists of 16 residues. Trimming left V 4 bases short and J 0 bases short, with 13 bases between. Germline V gene data show CDR1 as SGHKS and CDR2 as YYEKEE (reference sequence). CDR3 nucleotides: TGTGCCAGCAGCCCGTCTCCGGTAGCAACTAATGAAAAACTGTTTTTT. Translation gives CASSPSPVATNEKLFF.

The chain employs TRBV11-2 and TRBJ2-3; 7 bases fit TRBD2. The V and J ends lost 5 bases and 2 bases, in that order; junction bases with no gene match: 7. Germline values: CDR1 SGHAT, CDR2 FQNNGV. The CDR3 contains 15 residues. CDR3 in amino acids: CASSPTTSDTDTQYF. For the CDR3, the DNA is TGTGCCAGCAGCCCAACTACTAGCGACACAGATACGCAGTATTTT.

This clone came up once. The chain combines TRBV2 with TRBJ1-6, with D maybe TRBD1 (5 bases). Trimming left V 1 base short and J 4 bases short, with 8 bases between. In germline, CDR1 is SNHLY, CDR2 FYNNEI. The CDR3 is 15 amino acids. CDR3 nucleotide sequence: TGTGCCAGCAGTGAAGGACAGTTTTATAATTCACCCCTCCACTTT. Translation gives CASSEGQFYNSPLHF.

This chain joins TRBV18 and TRBJ1-4; D might be TRBD1 (6 bases). CDR3 length equals 18 residues. CDR1 KGHSH and CDR2 LQKENI come from the germline V gene. Trimming shortened V by 3 bases and J by 2 bases, and 19 bases separated the two germline ends. CDR3 DNA: TGTGCCAGCTCACCCACCGAGAAGGGGGTTAGGACTAATGAAAAACTGTTTTTT. It translates to CASSPTEKGVRTNEKLFF. Variable domain in full (rest from reference TRBV18 and TRBJ1-4): NAGVMQNPRHLVRRRGQEARLRCSPMKGHSHVYWYRQLPEEGLKFMVYLQKENIIDESGMPKERFSAEFPKEGPSILRIQQVVRGDSAAYFCASSPTEKGVRTNEKLFFGSGTQLSVL.

The V call is TRBV2, the J call TRBJ1-1, with D possibly TRBD1 on 6 matching bases. Trimming shortened V by 2 bases and J by 2 bases, and 9 bases separated the two germline ends. The CDR3 spans 14 residues. Germline V lookup: CDR1 SNHLY, CDR2 FYNNEI. The CDR3 DNA is TGTGCCAGCAGTGAAAGGGGGGGAAACACTGAAGCTTTCTTT. This gives the protein CASSERGGNTEAFF.

This clone showed up just a few times. The chain carries TRBV7-9 and TRBJ2-7; the D is unclear. The CDR3 runs 11 residues. The germline V gene encodes CDR1 SEHNR and CDR2 FQNEAQ (reference sequence). The V end lost 2 bases, the J end lost 5 bases, and 4 bases lay between the germline ends. DNA of the CDR3: TGTGCCAGCAGCTTACTACACGAGCAGTACTTC. Amino acid sequence: CASSLLHEQYF.

J is TRBJ1-6 and V is TRBV13, with D tentatively TRBD1 (5 bases). V shed 5 bases and J shed 9 bases, with 11 bases lying between them. CDR1 PRHDT and CDR2 FYEKMQ come from the germline V gene (reference sequence). This CDR3 has 13 residues. Here the CDR3 reads CASSTGGGSPLHF. For the CDR3, the DNA is TGTGCCAGCAGCACGGGGGGTGGTTCACCCCTCCACTTT.

The V gene is TRBV4-2, the J gene TRBJ2-1; TRBD2 agrees at 11 bases. This CDR3 is 15 amino acids long. The germline CDR1 and CDR2 sequences are LGHNA and YNFKEQ. J gave up 8 bases and V 4 bases, and 7 bases lay outside the gene matches. The CDR3 bases are TGTGCCAGCAGCCCGATTAGCGGGAGGGACCATGAGCAGTTCTTC. It codes for CASSPISGRDHEQFF.

This chain uses TRBV28 with TRBJ1-6; 7 positions agree with TRBD1. Germline trimming cut 5 bases from V and 7 bases from J; bases unmatched to any gene: 5. This CDR3 is built from 14 residues. The germline CDR1 and CDR2 sequences are MDHEN and SYDVKM. CDR3 in DNA: TGTGCCAGCAGTCGTGGACAGGAGAATTCACCCCTCCACTTT. As protein: CASSRGQENSPLHF. The full variable domain, with the rest looked up from reference TRBV28 and TRBJ1-6, is DVKVTQSSRYLVKRTGEKVFLECVQDMDHENMFWYRQDPGLGLRLIYFSYDVKMKEKGDIPEGYSVSREKKERFSLILESASTNQTSMYLCASSRGQENSPLHFGNGTRLTVT.

The rearrangement joins TRBV24-1 to TRBJ2-5; 7 bases agree with TRBD1. This CDR3 region has 17 residues. The ends lost 3 bases at V and 2 bases at J; junction bases unmatched: 11. Germline V CDR1 and CDR2: KGHDR, SFDVKD. CDR3: CATSDPTGSGVQETQYF. The CDR3 DNA reads TGTGCCACCAGTGATCCGACAGGGAGTGGGGTACAAGAGACCCAGTACTTC.

CDR3 sequence reads: CATGQGLSYEQYF. The CDR3 nucleotides are TGTGCCACCGGACAGGGTTTATCCTACGAGCAGTACTTC. V is TRBV27 and J is TRBJ2-7; the match to TRBD1 covers 8 bases. This CDR3 region has 13 residues. The germline V gene encodes CDR1 MNHEY and CDR2 SMNVEV (reference sequence). After removal of 10 bases from V and 1 base from J, the junction contained 6 bases not matched to a gene.

The V and J genes are TRBV7-9 and TRBJ1-2; 7 bases line up with TRBD1. V trimming: 6 bases; J trimming: 5 bases; junction bases outside the gene matches: 6. This CDR3 spans 13 amino acids. CDR1 is SEHNR and CDR2 is FQNEAQ in the germline V gene (reference sequence). CDR3 protein: CASSMTGRYGYTF. The CDR3 nucleotides read TGTGCCAGCAGTATGACAGGGAGATATGGCTACACCTTC.

This sequence joins TRBV11-3 and TRBJ2-5; D gene uncertain. CDR1 and CDR2 (germline): SGHNT, YENEEA. CDR3 size: 15 residues. The ends were cut back, 1 base at V and 4 bases at J, with 13 bases in the middle. CDR3 sequence (DNA): TGTGCCAGCAGCTTAGCAGGTACTTGCCGAGAGACCCAGTACTTC. It translates to CASSLAGTCRETQYF.

V is TRBV19 and J is TRBJ1-3; D gene uncertain. Germline loops: CDR1 LNHDA, CDR2 SQIVND (reference sequence). The CDR3 has 14 amino acids. V was clipped by 5 bases and J by 0 bases, with 8 bases between them. The CDR3 protein is CASSLALSGNTIYF. The CDR3, as DNA: TGTGCCAGTAGTTTAGCCCTCTCTGGAAACACCATATATTTT.

The chain combines TRBV18 with TRBJ1-1, with D uncertain. CDR1 and CDR2 (germline): KGHSH, LQKENI. V was pared by 6 bases and J by 5 bases, with 10 bases between. CDR3 length: 12 amino acids. The CDR3 is CASSPRVTEAFF. The CDR3 DNA reads TGTGCCAGCTCTCCTAGAGTAACTGAAGCTTTCTTT.

The chain recombines TRBV10-3 with TRBJ2-1, with D possibly TRBD1 on 5 matching bases. Germline V CDR1 and CDR2: ENHRY, SYGVKD. The V end lost 3 bases, the J end lost 6 bases, and 15 bases lay between the germline ends. CDR3 length: 15 amino acids. The CDR3 sequence: CAISEGLGRVNEQFF. The DNA for the CDR3 is TGTGCCATCAGTGAAGGTTTAGGCAGGGTCAATGAGCAGTTCTTC.

The chain uses TRBV5-5 and TRBJ2-3, with 7 positions matching TRBD1. The length of the CDR3 is 16 residues. CDR1 is SGHKS and CDR2 is YYEKEE in the germline V gene (reference sequence). The trim removed 0 bases at V and 3 bases at J, leaving 7 bases unmatched. The chain's CDR3 is CASSLVRGPMTDTQYF. CDR3 coding DNA: TGTGCCAGCAGCTTGGTAAGGGGGCCCATGACAGATACGCAGTATTTT.